This is a list of T cell receptor beta chains from one sample in a study of read filtering for tumor transcriptome and immune sequencing. TCRdb called the reads again in MiXCR, with one record for every CDR3 protein. The table has around 140,000 distinct CDR3 sequences, less than 15% seen once. What was sequenced was a population of CD138-negative cells sorted from bone marrow. These receptors all stem from a donor aged 40 or over with multiple myeloma. CDR3s include the opening cysteine and the closing phenylalanine or tryptophan. The order of the fields is CDR3 protein, J gene, V gene.

CAGTLGSGPRGTGELFF,TRBJ2-2,TRBV12-3/TRBV12-4
CASSMKASGANVLTF,TRBJ2-6,TRBV19
CASSQDRTHSNQPQHF,TRBJ1-5,TRBV4-3
CASSALDRPTEAFF,TRBJ1-1,TRBV9
CASSVDGGVSTDTQYF,TRBJ2-3,TRBV19
CSARDGRGGVYGYTF,TRBJ1-2,TRBV20-1
CSARAGLTRGELFF,TRBJ2-2,TRBV20-1
CASSSLGAGSTDTQYF,TRBJ2-3,TRBV7-9
CASSRSGTAYEQYF,TRBJ2-7,TRBV18
CASSLARQYTEAFF,TRBJ1-1,TRBV7-2